The 14 T cell receptor beta chains below come from one sample, sequenced in a study of CD8+ T cells in alopecia areata. Markers including CD4, CD8alpha, NKG2D and NKG2ACE guided sorting of pooled cutaneous lymph node cells. Sequencing used cDNA as its template, made by extracting RNA and reverse transcribing it. The table came from immunoSEQ multiplex PCR; TCRdb's copy has only in-frame clones and leaves some out. The sample has over 250,000 clones, none seen only once. The sample was CD4+ T cells sorted from a lymph node. The receptor source for this set is a C3H/HeJ mouse with alopecia areata. The strain's MHC haplotype is H2-k.

This clone was counted only a few times. Each gene name is a mouse one. The CDR3 goes on 4 residues after the read ends, and that part is filled in from the germline J gene. At the DNA level, this CDR3 is encoded by other sequences in the same sample as well. This chain links TRBV13-1 with TRBJ2-7, with D uncertain. Trimming took 1 base from V and 3 from J, leaving 5 bases between them. CDR1 is NSHNY, CDR2 SYGAGN, per germline. This CDR3 has 12 residues. The CDR3 sequence is CASSDRLYEQYF. The sequenced part of the CDR3 DNA is TGTGCCAGCAGTGATAGACTCTAT.

This clone has more than one count but fewer than ten. Gene and germline names: mouse. The CDR3 goes on 4 residues after the read ends, and that part is filled in from the germline J gene. The chain joins TRBV12-1 to TRBJ2-4; D is undetermined. CDR1 and CDR2 (germline): SGHSN, HYEKVE. CDR3 length equals 13 residues. This CDR3 reads CASSPSSKNTLYF. The sequenced CDR3 bases are TGTGCCAGCTCTCCCTCCAGCAAAAAC.

This clone was seen more than once but under ten times. These gene names are mouse names. The read stops 4 residues short of the end of the CDR3; the missing end is completed from the germline J gene. Other DNA sequences from this sample encode an identical CDR3 as well. This chain connects TRBV13-2 to TRBJ2-7; 11 bases line up with TRBD2. This CDR3 is 15 amino acids long. Looked up from germline, CDR1 is NNHNN and CDR2 is SYGAGS (reference sequence). CDR3 sequence reads: CASGDAGLGVYEQYF. CDR3 DNA, as far as it was read: TGTGCCAGCGGTGATGCGGGACTGGGGGTATAT.

This clone was seen repeatedly, ten times or more. Each gene name is a mouse one. The read falls 4 residues short of the CDR3 end, and the missing part is taken from the germline J gene. The J gene is TRBJ2-2, the V gene TRBV14, with 8 positions matching TRBD2. The junction had 2 bases not matched to a gene; V was cut back by 4 bases and J by 0 bases. The CDR3 covers 15 residues. Germline V gene sequence: CDR1 SGHDT, CDR2 FRDEAV. Incomplete CDR3 DNA: TGTGCCAGCAGTCCCTGGGGGGCAAACACCGGG. As protein: CASSPWGANTG. The full CDR3 sequence reads CASSPWGANTGQLYF.

In regard to this clone: It may be a read error: a sequence one base away is much more abundant. Here the gene names and germline are mouse. From the germline J gene comes the end of the CDR3, since the read stops 4 residues before it. J is TRBJ1-2 and V is TRBV15; 7 nucleotides line up with TRBD1. V lost 7 bases, J lost 0 bases, and 2 bases stayed unmatched. CDR3 length equals 13 residues. In germline, CDR1 is SGHND, CDR2 FRSKSL. The CDR3 spells CASTGTANSDYTF. The CDR3 bases that were read are TGTGCCAGCACAGGGACAGCAAACTCC.

This clone has a handful of counts. Mouse gene names and germline throughout. With the read ending 4 residues before the CDR3 end, the germline J gene is used to fill in that end. This chain uses TRBV13-1 with TRBJ2-1, with D perhaps TRBD1 (5 bases). The germline gives CDR1 NSHNY, CDR2 SYGAGN. The CDR3 runs 14 residues. The sequenced CDR3 bases are TGTGCCAGCAGTGATGAGGTCAGGGAAGCT. Its translation: CASSDEVREA. The full CDR3 protein is CASSDEVREAEQFF.

This clone was recorded a few times. Mouse gene names apply. The missing CDR3 end, 4 residues past where the read stops, is filled in from the germline J gene. The chain joins TRBV19 to TRBJ2-4, with a weak D call TRBD2 (5 bases). Germline V gene data show CDR1 as FNHDT and CDR2 as SITEND (reference sequence). V lost 2 bases, J lost 3 bases, and 7 bases lay in between. This CDR3 has 13 amino acids. CDR3 region: CASSIGVQNTLYF. The sequenced CDR3 bases are TGTGCCAGCAGTATTGGGGTCCAAAAC.

This clone was counted between two and nine times. Here the gene names and germline are mouse. Read coverage stops 4 residues before the CDR3 terminus; the germline J gene supplies the remainder. The rearrangement links TRBV19 to TRBJ2-7; possibly TRBD2 for D (7 bases). CDR3 length: 15 residues. CDR1 is FNHDT, CDR2 SITEND, per germline (reference sequence). CDR3: CASSIRGAGGYEQYF. CDR3 DNA, as far as it was read: TGTGCCAGCAGTATAAGGGGGGCTGGGGGATAT.

This clone was seen ten or more times. Here the gene names and germline are mouse. The read is 4 residues too short to cover the CDR3 end, so that end is filled in from the germline J gene. The V gene is TRBV14, the J gene TRBJ2-1; 11 positions match TRBD2. V lost 5 bases to trimming and J lost 1 base; unmatched junction nucleotides: 5. This CDR3 comprises 16 residues. Germline V lookup: CDR1 SGHDT, CDR2 FRDEAV. The CDR3 loop reads CASRTGLGGNYAEQFF. Incomplete CDR3 DNA: TGTGCCAGCAGAACCGGACTGGGGGGAAACTATGCT.

This clone was recorded a few times. Gene names refer to mouse genes. The read gets to within 4 residues of the CDR3 end, and the germline J gene fills in the rest. The rearrangement uses TRBV17 and TRBJ2-3; 10 positions match TRBD2. The CDR3 consists of 17 residues. The V and J ends lost 0 bases and 0 bases, in that order; junction bases with no gene match: 3. Germline V gene data show CDR1 as MNHDT and CDR2 as YYDKIL. This CDR3 reads CASSRDLGLGSAETLYF. CDR3 bases read: TGTGCTAGCAGTAGAGATTTGGGACTGGGGAGTGCAGAA.

Note on this clone: Gene names denote mouse genes. The read is 4 residues too short to cover the CDR3 end, so that end is filled in from the germline J gene. The rearrangement joins TRBV31 to TRBJ2-7; no clear D gene. There are 12 residues in the CDR3. The V gene lost 0 bases and the J gene lost 3 bases, with 6 bases spanning the gap. Germline lookup yields CDR1 GKSSPN and CDR2 SITVG. Incomplete CDR3 DNA: TGTGCCTGGAGTCTACCAGACTAT. It codes for CAWSLPDY. The whole CDR3 is CAWSLPDYEQYF.

As for this clone: Genes and germline are mouse. The missing CDR3 end, 3 residues past where the read stops, is filled in from the germline J gene. This chain uses TRBV1 with TRBJ1-6; 8 bases map to TRBD1. TRBJ1-6 qualifies as an ORF whose function is uncertain. With 4 bases clipped from V and 3 bases from J, the junction kept 2 bases outside the gene matches. The CDR3 is 15 amino acids. Germline CDR1 is NSQYPW and CDR2 is LRSPGD (reference sequence). CDR3 sequence reads: CTCSGGQVYNSPLYF. CDR3 bases read: TGCACCTGCAGTGGGGGACAGGTCTATAATTCGCCC.

This clone turned up a few times. Mouse gene names apply. The observed sequence ends 4 residues before the CDR3 terminus, with the missing tail filled in from the germline J gene. This chain joins TRBV13-2 and TRBJ1-1; 9 nucleotides align to TRBD1. CDR1 NNHNN and CDR2 SYGAGS come from the germline V gene (reference sequence). After removal of 3 bases from V and 4 bases from J, the junction contained 1 base not matched to a gene. The CDR3 is 13 residues long. CDR3 sequence reads: CASGVQGATEVFF. Incomplete CDR3 DNA: TGTGCCAGCGGTGTACAGGGGGCCACA.

Regarding this clone: All gene names here are mouse names. The read ends 4 residues early relative to the CDR3; the germline J gene fills the gap. The sample holds other DNA sequences that translate to the same CDR3. This chain connects TRBV5 to TRBJ2-2; 10 nucleotides line up with TRBD1. CDR1 is LGHNA, CDR2 YNLKQL, per germline (reference sequence). The CDR3 runs to 15 residues. V dropped 4 bases and J dropped 3; count of bases not matched to a gene: 2. The covered CDR3 bases are TGTGCCAGCAGCCCGACAGGGGGCGACACCGGG. It encodes CASSPTGGDTG. The CDR3 in its entirety is CASSPTGGDTGQLYF.